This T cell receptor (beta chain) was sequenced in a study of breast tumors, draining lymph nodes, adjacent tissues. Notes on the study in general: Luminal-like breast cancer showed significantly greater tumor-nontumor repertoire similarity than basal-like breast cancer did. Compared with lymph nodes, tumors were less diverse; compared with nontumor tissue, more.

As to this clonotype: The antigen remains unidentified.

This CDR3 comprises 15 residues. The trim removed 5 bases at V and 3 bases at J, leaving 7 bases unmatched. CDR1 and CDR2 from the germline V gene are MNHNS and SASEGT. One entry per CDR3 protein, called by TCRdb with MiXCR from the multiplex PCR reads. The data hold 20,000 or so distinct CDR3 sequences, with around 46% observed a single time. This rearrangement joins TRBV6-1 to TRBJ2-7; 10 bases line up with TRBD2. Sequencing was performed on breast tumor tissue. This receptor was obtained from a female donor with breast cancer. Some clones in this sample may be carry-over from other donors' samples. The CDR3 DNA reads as TGTGCCAGCAGTTTGCTAGCGGGAGCCCTCTACGAGCAGTACTTC. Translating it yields CASSLLAGALYEQYF.